The entry that follows covers one T cell receptor (beta chain) sequence. CDR3 length: 15 residues. Between the trimmed V and J ends, which lost 1 base and 5 bases, there was a span of 14 bases. Germline V gene lookup returns CDR1 SGHDN and CDR2 FVKESK. The data were obtained in a study of blood T cell repertoires in COVID-19. The table came from immunoSEQ multiplex PCR; TCRdb's copy has only in-frame clones and leaves some out. Of about 100,000 clones listed, about 80% are singletons. This clonotype was obtained from a woman in her sixties or seventies with acute or convalescent COVID-19. The chain links TRBV14 to TRBJ1-1; D is perhaps TRBD1 (5 bases). Sequencing was performed on peripheral blood. The CDR3 DNA reads TGTGCCAGCAGCCAAGCCGGCAAGGAGGGGACTGAAGCTTTCTTT. Residues: CASSQAGKEGTEAFF.